A single sample gave rise to the 31 T cell receptor beta chains below, sequenced in a study of blood T cells in healthy people across ages. It was with a sample-barcoded 5' primer and a J-beta primer mix that a second PCR of roughly 7 to 11 cycles was run. TCRdb processed the 5' RACE reads anew with MiXCR; each CDR3 protein has one entry. The sample yields 450,000 to 650,000 distinct CDR3 sequences, 20% to 30% seen once. The same data also contributed to another study, on T cells of mothers and their children.

The sample consisted of blood. Receptors were obtained from a boy aged 5-17 years in good health.

The CDR3 is CASSQTGLTVHGYTF. The CDR3 DNA follows: TGCGCCAGCAGCCAGACAGGACTTACGGTGCATGGCTACACCTTC. The chain links TRBV4-3 to TRBJ1-2, with TRBD1 as a possible D gene (6 bases). Germline V gene data show CDR1 as LGHNA and CDR2 as YSLEER. CDR3 length: 15 amino acids. Trimming cost V 3 bases and J 6 bases, with 17 bases left between them.

CDR3 region: CSASPGQTFYNSPLHF. In nucleotides, the CDR3 is TGCAGTGCGTCACCGGGACAGACTTTCTATAATTCACCCCTCCACTTT. The V gene is TRBV20-1, the J gene TRBJ1-6; 7 bases agree with TRBD1. V trimming: 6 bases; J trimming: 3 bases; junction bases outside the gene matches: 11. This CDR3 region has 16 residues. The germline CDR1 and CDR2 sequences are DFQATT and SNEGSKA (reference sequence).

As for this clonotype: A much more abundant neighbour one base away suggests this may be a read error. The CDR3 DNA reads TGTGCCAGCAGCCCCGAACCCAACTACGAGCAGTACTTC. As protein: CASSPEPNYEQYF. The chain is built from TRBV7-6 and TRBJ2-7; unclear D gene. Per germline, CDR1 SGHVS and CDR2 FNYEAQ. This CDR3 has 13 residues. Trimming cost V 5 bases and J 3 bases, with 11 bases left between them.

The genes are TRBV5-6 and TRBJ2-7, with D possibly being TRBD2 (5 bases). With 0 bases removed from V and 4 bases from J, the gap between germline ends came to 14 bases. From germline, CDR1 is SGHDT and CDR2 YYEEEE. The CDR3 is 15 amino acids. The CDR3 sequence is CASSLGRGPVYEQYF. The CDR3 DNA is TGTGCCAGCAGCTTGGGTCGGGGTCCCGTTTACGAGCAGTACTTC.

Ten or more counts support this clonotype. V is TRBV4-3 and J is TRBJ2-6; TRBD1 aligns across 10 bases. V lost 4 bases and J lost 0; bases outside the gene matches: 6. The length of the CDR3 is 18 residues. CDR1 and CDR2 from the germline V gene are LGHNA and YSLEER. The CDR3 nucleotides read TGCGCCAGCAGCCTCCGGGACAGGGGTTCCTCTGGGGCCAACGTCCTGACTTTC. Translated: CASSLRDRGSSGANVLTF.

This chain joins TRBV4-1 and TRBJ2-7; 7 bases are a match to TRBD2. The CDR3 runs to 15 residues. Germline values: CDR1 MGHRA, CDR2 YSYEKL. The junction had 7 bases not matched to a gene; V was cut back by 1 base and J by 4 bases. The CDR3 region has the DNA TGCGCCAGCAGCCAAGTGCAGGGAGGGAAATACGAGCAGTACTTC. The encoded protein is CASSQVQGGKYEQYF.

This clonotype was observed at least ten times. The chain employs TRBV28 and TRBJ1-1, with D tentatively TRBD1 (5 bases). V was pared by 10 bases and J by 8 bases, with 20 bases between. This CDR3 contains 13 residues. Germline V gene lookup returns CDR1 MDHEN and CDR2 SYDVKM. The DNA for the CDR3 is TGTGCCACCACGACGGGCATAAAGGGGGAAGCTTTCTTT. Encoded protein: CATTTGIKGEAFF.

This clonotype was counted between two and nine times. The chain is built from TRBV3-1 and TRBJ2-5; 7 nucleotides agree with TRBD2. Trimming at V came to 4 bases and at J to 4 bases, leaving 6 bases not matched to a gene. CDR1 and CDR2 from the germline V gene are LGHDT and YNNKEL (reference sequence). The CDR3 has 14 amino acids. The CDR3 reads CASSRGGTRETQYF. CDR3 bases: TGTGCCAGCAGCCGGGGGGGGACCAGAGAGACCCAGTACTTC.

This chain connects TRBV9 to TRBJ2-2; either TRBD1 or TRBD2 may supply D (6 bases each). Germline CDR1 SGDLS, CDR2 YYNGEE. This CDR3 is 16 amino acids long. The germline V and J ends were trimmed by 1 base and 2 bases, with 12 bases remaining between them. CDR3 sequence: CASSVNPGANTGELFF. The CDR3 DNA reads as TGTGCCAGCAGCGTAAACCCGGGGGCAAACACCGGGGAGCTGTTTTTT.

This clonotype has more than one count but fewer than ten. CDR3: CASSYWAGAYNTEAFF. Here the CDR3 DNA reads TGTGCCAGCAGTTACTGGGCAGGGGCTTACAACACTGAAGCTTTCTTT. The V call is TRBV6-2 or TRBV6-3, the J call TRBJ1-1; perhaps TRBD1 as D (6 bases). The CDR3 runs 16 residues. The germline V and J ends were trimmed by 1 base and 2 bases, with 14 bases remaining between them. Germline V gene data show CDR1 as MNHEY and CDR2 as SVGEGT.

The chain couples TRBV5-1 to TRBJ2-7; 15 nucleotides agree with TRBD2. The CDR3 is made up of 20 amino acids. Germline-derived CDR1 and CDR2 are SGHRS and YFSETQ. J was trimmed by 0 bases and V by 2 bases; bases with no gene match: 12. Written as DNA, the CDR3 is TGCGCCAGCAGCTTCTCCTCCGAGGGACTAGCGGGGGGAACCTCCTACGAGCAGTACTTC. It yields the protein CASSFSSEGLAGGTSYEQYF.

The rearrangement links TRBV15 to TRBJ1-2; D possibly corresponds to TRBD1 (5 bases). This CDR3 region has 13 residues. CDR1 LNHNV and CDR2 YYDKDF come from the germline V gene (reference sequence). Trimming left V 5 bases short and J 5 bases short, with 12 bases between. The CDR3 loop is CATSGGTEYGYTF. The CDR3, as DNA: TGTGCCACCAGCGGCGGGACGGAGTATGGCTACACCTTC.

CDR3 DNA: TGCAGTGCTAAGGAATCTGGGGCCAACGTCCTGACTTTC. Translating gives CSAKESGANVLTF. The chain carries TRBV20-1 and TRBJ2-6; D is undetermined. With 4 bases removed from V and 1 base from J, the gap between germline ends came to 5 bases. Germline V gene data show CDR1 as DFQATT and CDR2 as SNEGSKA (reference sequence). The CDR3 contains 13 residues.

The chain combines TRBV5-6 with TRBJ2-3; tentatively, D is TRBD1 (6 bases). Germline lookup yields CDR1 SGHDT and CDR2 YYEEEE. The CDR3 sequence is 16 residues long. Trimming pared 2 bases from V and 3 bases from J, leaving 16 bases between. The CDR3: CASSFQQGRGTDTQYF. CDR3 coding DNA: TGTGCCAGCAGCTTCCAGCAGGGAAGGGGGACAGATACGCAGTATTTT.

The chain links TRBV7-2 to TRBJ2-1, with TRBD2 matching 7 bases. The CDR3 runs 16 residues. In germline, CDR1 is SGHTA, CDR2 FQGNSA. The junction had 13 bases not matched to a gene; V was cut back by 1 base and J by 10 bases. CDR3 in amino acids: CASSLGGGLPRMEQFF. CDR3 bases: TGTGCCAGCAGCTTAGGTGGGGGACTACCCCGGATGGAGCAGTTCTTC. The full variable domain, its missing parts supplied by reference TRBV7-2 and TRBJ2-1, is GAGVSQSPSNKVTEKGKDVELRCDPISGHTALYWYRQSLGQGLEFLIYFQGNSAPDKSGLPSDRFSAERTGGSVSTLTIQRTQQEDSAVYLCASSLGGGLPRMEQFFGPGTRLTVL.

This clonotype turned up a few times. The chain uses TRBV7-2 and TRBJ1-1; 9 bases line up with TRBD1. This CDR3 has 15 amino acids. V lost 6 bases and J lost 4; bases outside the gene matches: 9. Germline assignment: CDR1 SGHTA and CDR2 FQGNSA. The CDR3 nucleotides are TGTGCCAGCAGGCCAAGGACAGGGGCCGGCACTGAAGCTTTCTTT. Translating it yields CASRPRTGAGTEAFF.

This clonotype was detected a few times. V and J are TRBV15 and TRBJ2-5; the D is unclear. The germline V and J ends were trimmed by 0 bases and 4 bases, with 3 bases remaining between them. The CDR3 runs to 12 residues. The germline V gene encodes CDR1 LNHNV and CDR2 YYDKDF (reference sequence). CDR3 amino acids: CATSRDPETQYF. The DNA of the CDR3 is TGTGCCACCAGCAGAGACCCAGAGACCCAGTACTTC.

The CDR3 reads CASSPDRMATNEKLFF. Here the CDR3 DNA reads TGTGCCAGCAGCCCCGACAGGATGGCAACTAATGAAAAACTGTTTTTT. The chain employs TRBV2 and TRBJ1-4, with TRBD1 as a possible D gene (6 bases). In germline, CDR1 is SNHLY, CDR2 FYNNEI. With 6 bases removed from V and 0 bases from J, the gap between germline ends came to 14 bases. The CDR3 has 16 amino acids. Full variable domain (missing parts from reference TRBV2 and TRBJ1-4): EPEVTQTPSHQVTQMGQEVILRCVPISNHLYFYWYRQILGQKVEFLVSFYNNEISEKSEIFDDQFSVERPDGSNFTLKIRSTKLEDSAMYFCASSPDRMATNEKLFFGSGTQLSVL.

For the CDR3, the DNA is TGTGCCAGCTTATCCTTACACTCGGATTACGAGCAGTACTTC. This encodes CASLSLHSDYEQYF. The chain carries TRBV28 and TRBJ2-7, with D hard to call. The CDR3 is 14 residues long. V dropped 8 bases and J dropped 4 bases, with 18 bases sitting between them. The V gene's germline CDR1 is MDHEN and CDR2 SYDVKM.

The table lists this clonotype with a few counts. The rearrangement uses TRBV6-2 or TRBV6-3 and TRBJ1-2; the D is unclear. CDR3 length equals 12 residues. V was trimmed by 6 bases and J by 2 bases, leaving 7 bases between them. Germline CDR1 reads MNHEY; CDR2 reads SVGEGT. CDR3 sequence reads: CASRPVNYGYTF. The CDR3 nucleotides are TGTGCCAGCAGGCCGGTCAACTATGGCTACACCTTC.

This clonotype has more than one count but fewer than ten. The chain combines TRBV29-1 with TRBJ2-3; 9 positions match TRBD2. Trimming removed 6 bases from V and 0 bases from J; junction bases left unmatched: 1. This CDR3 has 13 residues. Germline CDR1 is SQVTM and CDR2 is ANQGSEA. This CDR3 is CSVTSGSTDTQYF. The CDR3 DNA reads as TGCAGCGTGACTAGCGGTAGCACAGATACGCAGTATTTT.

The V call is TRBV27, the J call TRBJ1-2; D perhaps matches TRBD1 (5 bases). This CDR3 spans 14 amino acids. Germline V CDR1 and CDR2: MNHEY, SMNVEV (reference sequence). V was pared by 3 bases and J by 7 bases, with 15 bases between. The CDR3 is CASSLRGPISGYTF. As DNA, the CDR3 is TGTGCCAGCAGTTTGAGGGGCCCTATTTCTGGCTACACCTTC.

This clonotype has more than one count but fewer than ten. V gene TRBV2 combines with J gene TRBJ2-7; no definite D call. Germline lookup yields CDR1 SNHLY and CDR2 FYNNEI. Trimming pared 1 base from V and 1 base from J, leaving 8 bases between. The CDR3 extends over 14 amino acids. In nucleotides, the CDR3 is TGTGCCAGCAGTGAAGAGACGGATTCCTACGAGCAGTACTTC. Its protein product is CASSEETDSYEQYF.

The rearrangement joins TRBV7-9 to TRBJ2-5, with 7 bases identical to TRBD1. With the DNA end fitting TRBJ2-7 better, the J assignment may be wrong. This CDR3 region has 15 residues. Germline V CDR1 and CDR2: SEHNR, FQNEAQ (reference sequence). The CDR3 sequence is CASSEKGQSTYEQYF. CDR3 in DNA: TGTGCCAGCAGCGAAAAGGGACAGAGTACCTACGAGCAGTACTTC.

This clonotype came up a few times. V and J are TRBV20-1 and TRBJ1-4; no clear D. The CDR3 extends over 13 amino acids. Germline CDR1 and CDR2: DFQATT and SNEGSKA (reference sequence). Trimming removed 4 bases at V and 10 bases at J, with 16 bases between. CDR3: CSAMLDAAGKLFF. As DNA, the CDR3 is TGCAGTGCTATGTTAGATGCAGCTGGAAAACTGTTTTTT.

CDR3: CSARDRLAGAETQYF. The CDR3 DNA follows: TGCAGTGCTAGAGATAGATTAGCGGGAGCAGAGACCCAGTACTTC. The J gene is TRBJ2-5, the V gene TRBV20-1; 9 bases are a match to TRBD2. Germline assignment: CDR1 DFQATT and CDR2 SNEGSKA (reference sequence). This CDR3 is 15 amino acids long. The V and J ends lost 0 bases and 4 bases, in that order; junction bases with no gene match: 6.

This clonotype has more than one count but fewer than ten. This sequence joins TRBV9 and TRBJ1-1, with D possibly matching TRBD1 (5 bases). Trimming cost V 4 bases and J 1 base, with 11 bases left between them. The germline V gene encodes CDR1 SGDLS and CDR2 YYNGEE. The CDR3 covers 14 residues. The CDR3 sequence: CASSRRGGNTEAFF. Here the CDR3 DNA reads TGTGCCAGCAGCAGGAGGGGCGGGAACACTGAAGCTTTCTTT.

The chain is built from TRBV29-1 and TRBJ2-7; D gene ambiguous. Trimming shortened V by 1 base and J by 11 bases, and 15 bases separated the two germline ends. Germline V gives CDR1 SQVTM, CDR2 ANQGSEA. The length of the CDR3 is 12 residues. The chain's CDR3 is CSVEASAGGKYF. The CDR3 nucleotides are TGCAGCGTTGAAGCCTCGGCAGGTGGCAAGTACTTC.

This clonotype has just a few counts. The chain carries TRBV7-6 and TRBJ2-3, with 8 bases matching TRBD2. J gave up 4 bases and V 2 bases, and 11 bases lay outside the gene matches. CDR3 length: 17 amino acids. Germline CDR1 reads SGHVS; CDR2 reads FNYEAQ. The CDR3 is CASSLNSARGAPDTQYF. The CDR3 DNA sequence: TGTGCCAGCAGCTTAAACTCTGCGCGGGGGGCTCCAGATACGCAGTATTTT.

This clonotype was observed at least ten times. The chain joins TRBV14 to TRBJ2-7; 10 bases agree with TRBD1. With 4 bases clipped from V and 5 bases from J, the junction kept 8 bases outside the gene matches. CDR1 and CDR2 from the germline V gene are SGHDN and FVKESK. The CDR3 runs to 15 residues. In DNA, the CDR3 is TGTGCCAGCAGCCGAGTCCGGGACAGGGGCGACGAGCAGTACTTC. This gives the protein CASSRVRDRGDEQYF.

This clonotype showed up just a few times. This chain links TRBV11-2 with TRBJ2-2; 8 nucleotides match TRBD2. V was pared by 5 bases and J by 5 bases, with 7 bases of the junction left unmatched. Looked up from germline, CDR1 is SGHAT and CDR2 is FQNNGV. The CDR3 totals 15 residues. In DNA, the CDR3 is TGTGCCAGCAGCCCTTGGTTAGCGGGGACCGGGGAGCTGTTTTTT. Protein: CASSPWLAGTGELFF.